This is a list of T cell receptor beta chains from one sample in a study of T cell responses to AZD1222 COVID-19 vaccine. Repertoires were generated with immunoSEQ multiplex PCR, while TCRdb's copy carries only in-frame clones and drops some. The sample has some 130,000 clones, 65% to 90% seen once; the top ten hold approximately 20%. The specimen was peripheral blood, collected on day 0 of AZD1222 vaccination. These receptor sequences come from an adult in good health. Both conserved end residues are part of each CDR3. D genes are given only for firm matches. Rows may omit the clone size; those that give it use once, few, many or a size class.

V gene	D gene	J gene	clone size	CDR3 protein	CDR3 DNA
TRBV27	TRBD2	TRBJ2-5	.	CASCRLAGGIETQYF	TGTGCCAGCTGCCGACTAGCGGGGGGCATAGAGACCCAGTACTTC
TRBV19	.	TRBJ1-1	.	CASSSWVRTMNTEAFF	TGTGCCAGTAGTTCTTGGGTTAGGACTATGAACACTGAAGCTTTCTTT
TRBV12-3/TRBV12-4	.	TRBJ1-2	once	CAIAGRAEGYTF	TGTGCCATAGCGGGGCGGGCTGAAGGCTACACCTTC
TRBV28	.	TRBJ1-2	.	CASSTLQGRGGYTF	TGTGCCAGCAGTACCCTACAGGGCCGGGGAGGCTACACCTTC
TRBV3-1/TRBV3-2	.	TRBJ1-1	.	CASSQDERPNTEAFF	TGTGCCAGCAGCCAAGATGAGAGGCCGAACACTGAAGCTTTCTTT
TRBV18	TRBD2	TRBJ2-4	few	CASSPPTSGGANIQYF	TGTGCCAGCTCACCGCCGACTAGCGGGGGGGCTAACATTCAGTACTTC
TRBV5-6	.	TRBJ2-1	.	CASSLDGSQYNEQFF	TGTGCCAGCAGCTTGGATGGTAGCCAATACAATGAGCAGTTCTTC
TRBV6-5	TRBD2	TRBJ2-2	.	CASSYVPGGPTGELFF	TGTGCCAGCAGTTACGTTCCGGGGGGGCCCACCGGGGAGCTGTTTTTT
TRBV9	TRBD2	TRBJ2-5	once	CASSVGLAGVETQYF	TGTGCCAGCAGCGTTGGACTAGCGGGGGTAGAGACCCAGTACTTC
TRBV2	.	TRBJ2-4	few	CASSEAPGGGKNIQYF	TGTGCCAGCAGTGAAGCTCCAGGGGGGGGCAAAAACATTCAGTACTTC
TRBV18	.	TRBJ1-2	.	CASSFGKGLAAEAGYTF	TGTGCCAGCTCATTCGGAAAGGGGTTAGCGGCCGAGGCCGGCTACACCTTC
TRBV7-2	.	TRBJ1-2	.	CAGGLNYGYTF	TGTGCCGGGGGCCTTAACTATGGCTACACCTTC
TRBV6-5	TRBD1	TRBJ1-1	.	CASSYTTGQGARLAFF	TGTGCCAGCAGTTACACCACGGGACAGGGGGCTCGGTTGGCTTTCTTT
TRBV4-1	.	TRBJ1-1	.	CASSQDFPQGLNTEAFF	TGCGCCAGCAGCCAAGACTTCCCCCAGGGACTGAACACTGAAGCTTTCTTT
TRBV13	.	TRBJ2-5	few	CASSLRGLQETQYF	TGTGCCAGCAGCCTCCGGGGGCTCCAAGAGACCCAGTACTTC
TRBV10-3	TRBD1	TRBJ1-2	few	CAISDPTWDRGNYGYTF	TGTGCCATCAGTGACCCGACTTGGGACAGGGGTAACTATGGCTACACCTTC
TRBV7-9	.	TRBJ1-2	.	CASSLRTNYGYTF	TGTGCCAGCAGCTTAAGGACTAACTATGGCTACACCTTC
TRBV12-3/TRBV12-4	.	TRBJ1-1	few	CASSYVSGSEAFF	TGTGCCAGCAGTTACGTGTCAGGGTCAGAAGCTTTCTTT
TRBV12-5	TRBD1	TRBJ2-1	.	CASGQTGNYYNEQFF	TGTGCTAGTGGTCAGACAGGGAATTACTACAATGAGCAGTTCTTC
TRBV25-1	.	TRBJ1-1	.	CASSEGLGTEAFF	TGTGCCAGCAGTGAAGGATTGGGCACTGAAGCTTTCTTT
TRBV7-2	.	TRBJ1-2	.	CASSLGGVIYGYTF	TGTGCCAGCAGCTTAGGAGGGGTTATCTATGGCTACACCTTC
TRBV23-1	.	TRBJ2-3	.	CASSQPRGDTQYF	TGCGCCAGCAGTCAGCCCAGAGGGGATACGCAGTATTTT
TRBV10-2	TRBD2	TRBJ2-3	.	CASGGARAGGPGPDTQYF	TGCGCCAGCGGAGGGGCGCGAGCGGGGGGCCCCGGACCAGATACGCAGTATTTT
TRBV24-1	TRBD2	TRBJ2-5	.	CATSDSRLAGVGETQYF	TGTGCCACCAGTGATTCCAGACTAGCGGGGGTCGGGGAGACCCAGTACTTC
TRBV18	.	TRBJ1-1	.	CASSLLPGLNTEAFF	TGTGCCAGCTCACTTCTACCGGGACTGAACACTGAAGCTTTCTTT
TRBV28	.	TRBJ1-4	.	CASRRGQTEKLFF	TGTGCCAGCAGGAGGGGCCAAACCGAAAAACTGTTTTTT
TRBV5-6	TRBD1	TRBJ1-5	.	CASSRRQGANQPQHF	TGTGCCAGCAGCCGACGACAGGGAGCGAATCAGCCCCAGCATTTT
TRBV27	.	TRBJ1-5	.	CASSRTGSNQPQHF	TGTGCCAGCAGTCGAACGGGGAGCAATCAGCCCCAGCATTTT
TRBV11-2	.	TRBJ1-1	.	CASSLEIRGVGTEAFF	TGTGCCAGCAGCTTAGAAATACGGGGGGTTGGAACTGAAGCTTTCTTT
TRBV4-2	TRBD2	TRBJ2-3	.	CASSQDRLAGGPDTQYF	TGTGCCAGCAGCCAAGATAGACTAGCGGGGGGGCCAGATACGCAGTATTTT
TRBV14	.	TRBJ1-6	once	CASTSKDSYNSPLHF	TGTGCCAGCACCTCGAAGGACAGCTATAATTCACCCCTCCACTTT
TRBV6-1	.	TRBJ1-3	.	CASSEVEGPRNTIYF	TGTGCCAGCAGTGAAGTAGAGGGACCTAGAAACACCATATATTTT
TRBV5-1	TRBD2	TRBJ2-3	.	CASSLILAGGTDTQYF	TGCGCCAGCAGCTTGATACTAGCGGGAGGCACAGATACGCAGTATTTT
TRBV7-2	.	TRBJ2-5	once	CASSLNRGQETQYF	TGTGCCAGCAGCTTAAACCGGGGTCAAGAGACCCAGTACTTC
TRBV5-4	TRBD1	TRBJ2-7	.	CASSPGQIAYEQYF	TGTGCCAGCAGCCCGGGACAGATCGCCTACGAGCAGTACTTC
TRBV4-2	.	TRBJ2-2	.	CASSSRTGTGELFF	TGTGCCAGCAGCTCCCGGACGGGAACCGGGGAGCTGTTTTTT
TRBV11-2	TRBD1	TRBJ2-7	.	CASSWGQGTPREQYF	TGTGCCAGCAGCTGGGGACAGGGGACACCGCGCGAGCAGTACTTC
TRBV3-1/TRBV3-2	.	TRBJ2-3	few	CASSQGRPSYTDTQYF	TGTGCCAGCAGCCAGGGCAGACCATCTTACACAGATACGCAGTATTTT
TRBV19	TRBD1	TRBJ1-1	.	CASSPTFPGQGLNTEAFF	TGTGCCAGTAGTCCCACATTTCCGGGACAGGGGTTGAACACTGAAGCTTTCTTT
TRBV7-9	TRBD1	TRBJ1-6	.	CASSFTGDGYNSPLHF	TGTGCCAGCAGCTTTACAGGGGATGGCTATAATTCACCCCTCCACTTT
TRBV7-9	TRBD1	TRBJ1-3	.	CASSLGDRVSGNTIYF	TGTGCCAGCAGCTTAGGGGACAGAGTCTCTGGAAACACCATATATTTT
TRBV5-5	.	TRBJ1-2	.	CASSLGSGTTILSGTF	TGTGCCAGCAGCTTGGGGTCAGGGACTACCATCCTTTCGGGCACCTTC
TRBV5-5	.	TRBJ2-2	.	CASSFSHGGGELFF	TGTGCCAGCAGCTTCTCCCACGGAGGGGGGGAGCTGTTTTTT